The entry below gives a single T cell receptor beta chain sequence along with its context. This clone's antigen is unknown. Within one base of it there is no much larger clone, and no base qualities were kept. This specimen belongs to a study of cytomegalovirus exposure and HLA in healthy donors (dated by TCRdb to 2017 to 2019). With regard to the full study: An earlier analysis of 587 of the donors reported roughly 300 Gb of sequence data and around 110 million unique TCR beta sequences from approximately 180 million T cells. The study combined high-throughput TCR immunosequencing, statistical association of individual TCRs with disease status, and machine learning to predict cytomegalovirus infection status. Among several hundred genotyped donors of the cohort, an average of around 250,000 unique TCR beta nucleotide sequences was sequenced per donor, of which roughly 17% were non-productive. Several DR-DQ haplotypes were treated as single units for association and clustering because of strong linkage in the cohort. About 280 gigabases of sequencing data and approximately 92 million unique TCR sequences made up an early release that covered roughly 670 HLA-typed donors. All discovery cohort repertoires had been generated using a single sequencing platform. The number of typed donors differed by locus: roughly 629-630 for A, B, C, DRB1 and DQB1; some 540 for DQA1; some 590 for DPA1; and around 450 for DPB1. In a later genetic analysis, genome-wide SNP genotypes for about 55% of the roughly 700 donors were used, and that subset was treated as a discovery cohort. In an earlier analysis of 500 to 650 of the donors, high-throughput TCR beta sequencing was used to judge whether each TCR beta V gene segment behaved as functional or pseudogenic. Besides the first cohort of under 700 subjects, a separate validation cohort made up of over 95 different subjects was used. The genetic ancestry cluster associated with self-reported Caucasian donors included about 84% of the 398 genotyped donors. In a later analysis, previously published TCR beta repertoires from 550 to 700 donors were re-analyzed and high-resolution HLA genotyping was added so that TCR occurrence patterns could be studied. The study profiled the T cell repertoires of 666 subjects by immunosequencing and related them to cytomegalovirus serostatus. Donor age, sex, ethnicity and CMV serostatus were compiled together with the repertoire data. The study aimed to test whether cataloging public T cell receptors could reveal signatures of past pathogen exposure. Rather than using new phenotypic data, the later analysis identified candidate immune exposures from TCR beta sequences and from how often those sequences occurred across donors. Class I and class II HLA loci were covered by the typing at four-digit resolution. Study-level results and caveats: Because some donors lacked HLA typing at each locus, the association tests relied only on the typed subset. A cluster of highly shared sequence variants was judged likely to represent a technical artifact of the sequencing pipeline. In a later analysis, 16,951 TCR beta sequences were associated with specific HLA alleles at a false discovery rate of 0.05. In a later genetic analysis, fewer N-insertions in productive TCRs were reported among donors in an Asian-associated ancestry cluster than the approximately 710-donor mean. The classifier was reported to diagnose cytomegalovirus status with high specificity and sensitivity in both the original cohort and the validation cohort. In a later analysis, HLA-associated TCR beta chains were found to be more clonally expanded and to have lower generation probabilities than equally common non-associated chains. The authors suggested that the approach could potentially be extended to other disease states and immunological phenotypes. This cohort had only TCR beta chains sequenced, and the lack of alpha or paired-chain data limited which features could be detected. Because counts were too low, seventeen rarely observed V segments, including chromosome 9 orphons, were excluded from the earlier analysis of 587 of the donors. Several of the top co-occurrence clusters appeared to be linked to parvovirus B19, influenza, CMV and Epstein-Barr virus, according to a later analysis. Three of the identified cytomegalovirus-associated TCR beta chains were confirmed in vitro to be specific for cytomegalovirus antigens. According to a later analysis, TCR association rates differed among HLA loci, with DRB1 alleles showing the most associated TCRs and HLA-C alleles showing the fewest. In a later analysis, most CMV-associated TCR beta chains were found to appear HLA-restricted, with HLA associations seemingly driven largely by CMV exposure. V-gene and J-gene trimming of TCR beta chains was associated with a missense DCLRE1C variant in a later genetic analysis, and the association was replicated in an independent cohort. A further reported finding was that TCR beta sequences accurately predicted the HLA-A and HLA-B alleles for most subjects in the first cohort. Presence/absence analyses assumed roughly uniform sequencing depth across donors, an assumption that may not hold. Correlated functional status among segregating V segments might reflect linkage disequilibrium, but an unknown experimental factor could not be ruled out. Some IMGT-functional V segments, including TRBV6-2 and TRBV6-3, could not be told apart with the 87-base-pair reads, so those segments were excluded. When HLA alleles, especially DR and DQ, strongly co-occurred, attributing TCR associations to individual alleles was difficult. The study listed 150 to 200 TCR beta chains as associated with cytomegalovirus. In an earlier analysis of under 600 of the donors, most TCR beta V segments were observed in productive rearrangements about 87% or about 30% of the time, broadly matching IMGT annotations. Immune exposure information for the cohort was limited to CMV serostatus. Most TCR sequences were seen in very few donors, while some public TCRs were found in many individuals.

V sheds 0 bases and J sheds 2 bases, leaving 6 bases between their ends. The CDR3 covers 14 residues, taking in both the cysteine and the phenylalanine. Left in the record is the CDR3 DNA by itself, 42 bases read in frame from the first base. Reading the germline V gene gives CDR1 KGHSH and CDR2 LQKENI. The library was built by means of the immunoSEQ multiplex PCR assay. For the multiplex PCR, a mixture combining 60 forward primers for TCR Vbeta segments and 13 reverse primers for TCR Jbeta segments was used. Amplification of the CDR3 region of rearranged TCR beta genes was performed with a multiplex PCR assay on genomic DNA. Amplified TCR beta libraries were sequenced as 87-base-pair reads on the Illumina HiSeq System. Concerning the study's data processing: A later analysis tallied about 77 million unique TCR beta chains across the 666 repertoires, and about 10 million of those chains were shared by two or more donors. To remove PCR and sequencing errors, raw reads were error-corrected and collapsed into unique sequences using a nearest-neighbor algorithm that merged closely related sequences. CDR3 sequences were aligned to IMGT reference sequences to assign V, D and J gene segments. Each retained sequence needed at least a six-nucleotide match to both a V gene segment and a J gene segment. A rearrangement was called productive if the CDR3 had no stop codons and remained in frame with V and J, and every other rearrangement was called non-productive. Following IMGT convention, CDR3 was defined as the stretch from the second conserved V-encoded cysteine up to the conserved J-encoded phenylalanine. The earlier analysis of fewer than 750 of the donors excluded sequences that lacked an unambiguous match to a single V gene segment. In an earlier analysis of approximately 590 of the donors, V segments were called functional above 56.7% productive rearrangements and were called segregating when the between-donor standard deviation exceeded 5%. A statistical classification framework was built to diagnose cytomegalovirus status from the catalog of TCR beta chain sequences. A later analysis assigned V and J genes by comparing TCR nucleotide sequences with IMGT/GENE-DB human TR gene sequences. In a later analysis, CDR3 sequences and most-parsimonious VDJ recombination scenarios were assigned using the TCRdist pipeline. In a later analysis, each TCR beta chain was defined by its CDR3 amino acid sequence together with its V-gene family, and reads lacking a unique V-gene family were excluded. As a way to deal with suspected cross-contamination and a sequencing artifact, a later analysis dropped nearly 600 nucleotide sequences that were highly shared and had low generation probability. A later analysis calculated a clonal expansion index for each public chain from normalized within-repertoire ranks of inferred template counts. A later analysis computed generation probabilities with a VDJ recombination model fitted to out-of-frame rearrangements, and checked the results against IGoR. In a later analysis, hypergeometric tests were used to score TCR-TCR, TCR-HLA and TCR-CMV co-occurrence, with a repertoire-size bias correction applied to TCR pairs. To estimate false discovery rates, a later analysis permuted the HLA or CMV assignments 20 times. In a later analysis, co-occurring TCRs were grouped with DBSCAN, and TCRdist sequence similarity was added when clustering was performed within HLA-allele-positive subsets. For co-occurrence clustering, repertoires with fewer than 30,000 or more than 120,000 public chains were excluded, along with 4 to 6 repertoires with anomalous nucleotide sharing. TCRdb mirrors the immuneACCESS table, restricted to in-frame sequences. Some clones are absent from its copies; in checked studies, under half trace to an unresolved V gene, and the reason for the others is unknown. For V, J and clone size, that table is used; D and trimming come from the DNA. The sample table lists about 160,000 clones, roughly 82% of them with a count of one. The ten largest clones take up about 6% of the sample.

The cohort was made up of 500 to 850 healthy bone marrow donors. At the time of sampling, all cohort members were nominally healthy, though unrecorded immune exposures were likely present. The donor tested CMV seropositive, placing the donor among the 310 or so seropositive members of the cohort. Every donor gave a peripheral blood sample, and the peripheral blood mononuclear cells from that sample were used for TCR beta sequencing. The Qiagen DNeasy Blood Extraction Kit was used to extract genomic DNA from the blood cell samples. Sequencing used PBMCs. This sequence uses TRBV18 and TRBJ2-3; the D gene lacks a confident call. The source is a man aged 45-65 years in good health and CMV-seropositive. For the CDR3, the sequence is CASSPPAFTDTQYF. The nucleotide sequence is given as TGTGCCAGCTCACCACCGGCTTTCACAGATACGCAGTATTTT.